These T cell receptor beta chains were read from a single sample in a study of T cell responses to AZD1222 COVID-19 vaccine. TCRdb's table, derived via immunoSEQ multiplex PCR, lists solely in-frame clones and lacks some. The sample lists 100,000 to 150,000 clones, 92% occurring once. Specimen: peripheral blood, collected on day 0 of AZD1222 vaccination. All receptors come from an adult in good health. Each CDR3 is given with its conserved first and last residue. Fields, in order: CDR3 DNA, CDR3 protein, J gene, clone size, D gene, V gene. The D gene is left open where the match is weak. A row's size may be missing; if present it is once, few, many or a size class.

DNA: TGTGCCAGCAGCGGCCCTGAGGGACCCTATGGCTACACCTTC
CDR3: CASSGPEGPYGYTF
J: TRBJ1-2
size: few
D: .
V: TRBV7-9

DNA: TGTGCCAGCAGCTTAGACTCAGGTGTTAATCAGCCCCAGCATTTT
CDR3: CASSLDSGVNQPQHF
J: TRBJ1-5
size: .
D: .
V: TRBV7-6

DNA: TGTGCCAGTAGTATTGGCCGCCAAGAGACCCAGTACTTC
CDR3: CASSIGRQETQYF
J: TRBJ2-5
size: .
D: .
V: TRBV19

DNA: TGTGCCAGCAGCGCCCGGGGCCTGGGTCTTGACTACGAGCAGTACTTC
CDR3: CASSARGLGLDYEQYF
J: TRBJ2-7
size: .
D: .
V: TRBV3-1/TRBV3-2

DNA: TGTGCCACGACCGCGATCACAGGGAGCGAGCAGTACTTC
CDR3: CATTAITGSEQYF
J: TRBJ2-7
size: .
D: .
V: TRBV19

DNA: TGTGCCAGCAGTTTAGACCGAGGGAACGAGCAGTACTTC
CDR3: CASSLDRGNEQYF
J: TRBJ2-7
size: .
D: .
V: TRBV27

DNA: TGTGCCAGCATCGGACAGGGGTACAATGAGCAGTTCTTC
CDR3: CASIGQGYNEQFF
J: TRBJ2-1
size: .
D: TRBD1
V: TRBV6-5

DNA: TGTGCCAGCAGTTACGTGGGACATACCTACAATGAGCAGTTCTTC
CDR3: CASSYVGHTYNEQFF
J: TRBJ2-1
size: .
D: .
V: TRBV27

DNA: TGTGCCTGGAGCCTAAGGAGCGGCGAGACCCAGTACTTC
CDR3: CAWSLRSGETQYF
J: TRBJ2-5
size: .
D: .
V: TRBV30

DNA: TGTGCCAGCAGTTATAACTATAAAGAGACCCAGTACTTC
CDR3: CASSYNYKETQYF
J: TRBJ2-5
size: once
D: .
V: TRBV6-5

DNA: TGCGCCCCCTTTTCAGGGGGTCAGCCCCAGCATTTT
CDR3: CAPFSGGQPQHF
J: TRBJ1-5
size: .
D: TRBD1
V: TRBV10-1

DNA: TGTGCCAGTAGGCTGGGGACTAGCGGCAATGAGCAGTTCTTC
CDR3: CASRLGTSGNEQFF
J: TRBJ2-1
size: .
D: TRBD2
V: TRBV19

DNA: TGTGCCAGCAGATCCCGGACAGGGACTAGCGGGAGGGCCATGGCCGGGGAGCTGTTTTTT
CDR3: CASRSRTGTSGRAMAGELFF
J: TRBJ2-2
size: .
D: TRBD2
V: TRBV27

DNA: TGTGCCAGCTCACAACTGGGACAGAACACCGGGGAGCTGTTTTTT
CDR3: CASSQLGQNTGELFF
J: TRBJ2-2
size: .
D: .
V: TRBV18

DNA: TGCGCCAGCAGCTGGGGTGCCGGACAGGGCGGTAGCTATGGCTACACCTTC
CDR3: CASSWGAGQGGSYGYTF
J: TRBJ1-2
size: .
D: TRBD1
V: TRBV5-1

DNA: TGTGCCAGCGTGGCTAGCCCCGGGGAGCTGTTTTTT
CDR3: CASVASPGELFF
J: TRBJ2-2
size: .
D: .
V: TRBV5-4